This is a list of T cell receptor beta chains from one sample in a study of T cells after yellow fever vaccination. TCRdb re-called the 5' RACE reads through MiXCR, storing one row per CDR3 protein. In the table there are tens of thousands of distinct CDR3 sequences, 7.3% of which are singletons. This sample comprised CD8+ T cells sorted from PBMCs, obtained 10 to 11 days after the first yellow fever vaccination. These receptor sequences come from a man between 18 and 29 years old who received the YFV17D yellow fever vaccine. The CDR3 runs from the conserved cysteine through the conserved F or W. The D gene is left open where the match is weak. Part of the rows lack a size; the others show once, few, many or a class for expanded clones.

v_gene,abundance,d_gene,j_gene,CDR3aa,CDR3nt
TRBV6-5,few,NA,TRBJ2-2,CASSYSMGRITGELFF,TGTGCCAGCAGTTACTCGATGGGGCGGATCACCGGGGAGCTGTTTTTT
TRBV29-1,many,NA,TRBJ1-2,CSVEAQFYGYTF,TGCAGCGTTGAAGCCCAGTTCTATGGCTACACCTTC
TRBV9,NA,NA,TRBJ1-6,CASSVNPGTGNYNSPLHF,TGTGCCAGCAGCGTCAACCCCGGGACGGGAAACTATAATTCACCCCTCCACTTT
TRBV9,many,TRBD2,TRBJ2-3,CASSAARLAGGIDTQYF,TGTGCCAGCAGTGCTGCTCGACTAGCGGGGGGCATAGATACGCAGTATTTT
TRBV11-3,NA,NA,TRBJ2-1,CASSLAEGGPQFF,TGTGCCAGCAGCTTAGCCGAGGGGGGCCCGCAGTTCTTC
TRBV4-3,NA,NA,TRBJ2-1,CASSHGTARYNEQFF,TGCGCCAGCAGCCACGGGACCGCCCGCTACAATGAGCAGTTCTTC
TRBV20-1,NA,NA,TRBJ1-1,CSARRVSEAFF,TGCAGTGCTAGGAGGGTGTCGGAAGCTTTCTTT
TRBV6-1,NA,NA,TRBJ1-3,CASSASPALNSGNTIYF,TGTGCCAGCAGTGCCAGCCCCGCTCTAAACTCTGGAAACACCATATATTTT
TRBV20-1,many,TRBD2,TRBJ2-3,CSARVSGGLVDTQYF,TGCAGTGCTAGAGTTAGCGGGGGATTAGTAGATACGCAGTATTTT
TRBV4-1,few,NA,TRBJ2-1,CASSQDSGQWQFF,TGCGCCAGCAGCCAAGATTCGGGGCAGTGGCAGTTCTTC
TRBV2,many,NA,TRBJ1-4,CASSDNFEEKLFF,TGTGCCAGCAGTGACAACTTTGAGGAAAAACTGTTTTTT
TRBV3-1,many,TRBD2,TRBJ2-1,CASSRGAGYNEQFF,TGTGCCAGCAGCCGAGGAGCGGGGTACAATGAGCAGTTCTTC
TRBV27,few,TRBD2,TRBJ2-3,CASSPLTSGGNTDTQYF,TGTGCCAGCAGTCCATTAACTAGCGGGGGAAACACAGATACGCAGTATTTT
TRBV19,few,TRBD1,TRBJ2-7,CASSAGTGGYEQYF,TGTGCCAGTAGTGCCGGGACAGGGGGCTACGAGCAGTACTTC
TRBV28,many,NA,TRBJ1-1,CASSVLGLTEAFF,TGTGCCAGCAGCGTACTGGGTTTGACTGAAGCTTTCTTT
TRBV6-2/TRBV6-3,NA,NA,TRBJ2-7,CASSNWGEQYF,TGTGCCAGCAGCAACTGGGGCGAGCAGTACTTC
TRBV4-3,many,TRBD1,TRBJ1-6,CASSQDLDRGNSPLHF,TGCGCCAGCAGCCAAGATCTGGACAGGGGCAATTCACCCCTCCACTTT
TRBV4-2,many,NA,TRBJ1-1,CASSLGEGAGTEAFF,TGTGCCAGCAGCCTTGGAGAGGGCGCGGGCACTGAAGCTTTCTTT
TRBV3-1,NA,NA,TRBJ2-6,CASCQQVTGAHVLTF,TGTGCCAGCTGCCAACAGGTAACTGGGGCACACGTCCTGACTTTC
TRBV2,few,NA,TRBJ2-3,CASSTLTGTPGTDTQYF,TGTGCCAGCAGCACACTAACCGGGACCCCAGGCACAGATACGCAGTATTTT
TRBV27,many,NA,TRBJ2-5,CASSTPGYLTQYF,TGTGCCAGCAGTACCCCGGGGTACCTGACCCAGTACTTC
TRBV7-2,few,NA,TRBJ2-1,CASGGGPHNEQFF,TGTGCCAGCGGGGGGGGGCCCCACAATGAGCAGTTCTTC
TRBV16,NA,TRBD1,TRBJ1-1,CASSQSINRGHTEAFF,TGTGCCAGCAGCCAATCGATTAACAGGGGTCACACTGAAGCTTTCTTT
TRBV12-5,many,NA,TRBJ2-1,CASGSYGSGLEQFF,TGTGCTAGTGGTTCCTACGGGTCAGGGCTTGAGCAGTTCTTC
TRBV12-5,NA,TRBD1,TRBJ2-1,CASGLDEAGTGVFGQVGDEQFF,TGTGCTAGTGGTTTGGACGAGGCCGGGACAGGGGTATTCGGTCAAGTCGGGGATGAGCAGTTCTTC
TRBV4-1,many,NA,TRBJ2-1,CASSQVKLGNEQFF,TGCGCCAGCAGCCAAGTTAAGCTTGGCAATGAGCAGTTCTTC
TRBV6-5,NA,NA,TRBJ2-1,CASSYSSVKHNEQFF,TGTGCCAGCAGTTACTCGTCGGTCAAGCACAATGAGCAGTTCTTC
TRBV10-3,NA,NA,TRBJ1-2,CAISEEGNYGYTF,TGTGCCATCAGTGAGGAGGGGAACTATGGCTACACCTTC
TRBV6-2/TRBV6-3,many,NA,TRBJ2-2,CASSLWPPGELFF,TGTGCCAGCAGCCTCTGGCCCCCCGGGGAGCTGTTTTTT
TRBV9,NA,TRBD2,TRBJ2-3,CASSKGGGGDISTDTQYF,TGTGCCAGCAGCAAAGGGGGCGGGGGGGACATAAGCACAGATACGCAGTATTTT
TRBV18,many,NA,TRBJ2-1,CASSRTENNEQFF,TGTGCCAGCTCCCGGACAGAGAACAATGAGCAGTTCTTC
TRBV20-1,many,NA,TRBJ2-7,CSADTGDSYEQYF,TGCAGTGCTGACACCGGGGACTCCTACGAGCAGTACTTC
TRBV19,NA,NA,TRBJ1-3,CASSGVGSGNTIYF,TGTGCCAGTAGCGGAGTCGGCTCTGGAAACACCATATATTTT
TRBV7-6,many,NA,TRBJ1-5,CASSLVPNDQPQHF,TGTGCCAGCAGCTTAGTCCCCAACGATCAGCCCCAGCATTTT
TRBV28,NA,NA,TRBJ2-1,CASSRLGIYNEQFF,TGTGCCAGCAGCCGATTAGGGATCTACAATGAGCAGTTCTTC
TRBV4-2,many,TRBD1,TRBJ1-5,CASSHPGTGGNQPQHF,TGTGCCAGCAGCCATCCCGGGACAGGGGGGAATCAGCCCCAGCATTTT
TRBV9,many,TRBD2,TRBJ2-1,CASSPQRGPYNEQFF,TGTGCCAGCAGCCCGCAGCGGGGGCCTTACAATGAGCAGTTCTTC
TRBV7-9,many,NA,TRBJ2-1,CASTQGRNEQFF,TGTGCCAGCACACAGGGTAGGAATGAGCAGTTCTTC
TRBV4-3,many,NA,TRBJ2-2,CASSQGDSGELFF,TGCGCCAGCAGCCAAGGGGATTCCGGGGAGCTGTTTTTT
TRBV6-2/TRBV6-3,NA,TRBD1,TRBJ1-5,CASSLGQGANQPQHF,TGTGCCAGCAGCCTCGGACAGGGGGCAAATCAGCCCCAGCATTTT
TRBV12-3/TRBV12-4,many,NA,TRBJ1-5,CASSSTPNQPQHF,TGTGCCAGCAGTTCCACCCCCAATCAGCCCCAGCATTTT
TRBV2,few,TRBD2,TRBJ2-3,CASSETAGVQDTQYF,TGTGCCAGCAGTGAAACGGCGGGGGTGCAAGATACGCAGTATTTT
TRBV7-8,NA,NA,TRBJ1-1,CASSRTGNMNTEAFF,TGTGCCAGCAGTCGGACTGGGAATATGAACACTGAAGCTTTCTTT
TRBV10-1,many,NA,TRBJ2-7,CASSNQGNEQYF,TGCGCCAGCAGTAATCAGGGGAACGAGCAGTACTTC
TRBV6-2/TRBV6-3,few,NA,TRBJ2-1,CASSQRGAHYNEQFF,TGTGCCAGCAGCCAAAGGGGGGCCCACTACAATGAGCAGTTCTTC
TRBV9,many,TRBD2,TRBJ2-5,CASSSSGGAGETQYF,TGTGCCAGCAGCTCGAGCGGGGGGGCGGGAGAGACCCAGTACTTC
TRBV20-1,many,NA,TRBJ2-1,CSAPSGSSYNEQFF,TGCAGTGCCCCGTCAGGCAGCTCCTACAATGAGCAGTTCTTC
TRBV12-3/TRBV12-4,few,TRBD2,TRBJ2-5,CASSFPAGGLTVETQYF,TGTGCCAGCAGTTTTCCAGCGGGGGGGCTTACTGTGGAGACCCAGTACTTC
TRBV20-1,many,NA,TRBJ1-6,CSARALKTATFNSPLHF,TGCAGTGCTAGAGCCTTAAAGACCGCGACGTTCAATTCACCCCTCCACTTT
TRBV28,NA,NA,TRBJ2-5,CASSLPLGRPGSQYF,TGTGCCAGCAGCCTGCCCCTCGGCCGGCCAGGGAGCCAGTACTTC
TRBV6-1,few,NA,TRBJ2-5,CASSAMTGYQETQYF,TGTGCCAGCAGCGCCATGACCGGGTACCAAGAGACCCAGTACTTC
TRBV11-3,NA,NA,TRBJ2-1,CASSSPGIPDEQFF,TGTGCCAGCAGCTCCCCGGGGATTCCGGATGAGCAGTTCTTC
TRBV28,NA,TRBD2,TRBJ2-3,CASSLLAGGLADTQYF,TGTGCCAGCAGTCTACTAGCGGGGGGTTTGGCAGATACGCAGTATTTT